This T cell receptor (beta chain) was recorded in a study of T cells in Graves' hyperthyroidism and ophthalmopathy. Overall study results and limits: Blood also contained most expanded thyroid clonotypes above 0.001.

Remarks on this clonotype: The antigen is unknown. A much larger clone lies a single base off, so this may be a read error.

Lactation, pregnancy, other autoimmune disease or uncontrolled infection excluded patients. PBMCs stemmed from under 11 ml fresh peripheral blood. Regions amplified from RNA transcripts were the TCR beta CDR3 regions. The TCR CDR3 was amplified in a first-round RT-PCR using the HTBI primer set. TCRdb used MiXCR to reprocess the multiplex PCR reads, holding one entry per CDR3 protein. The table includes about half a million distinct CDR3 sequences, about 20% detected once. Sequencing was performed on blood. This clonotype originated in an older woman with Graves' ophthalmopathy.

The CDR3 here is CAGSLWLAGALERGYTF. The CDR3 DNA follows: TGTGCCGGCAGTTTATGGTTGGCGGGGGCGCTCGAGCGTGGCTACACCTTC. The J gene is TRBJ1-2, the V gene TRBV27, with D possibly being TRBD1 (6 bases). The CDR3 loop spans 17 amino acids. Per germline, CDR1 MNHEY and CDR2 SMNVEV (reference sequence).